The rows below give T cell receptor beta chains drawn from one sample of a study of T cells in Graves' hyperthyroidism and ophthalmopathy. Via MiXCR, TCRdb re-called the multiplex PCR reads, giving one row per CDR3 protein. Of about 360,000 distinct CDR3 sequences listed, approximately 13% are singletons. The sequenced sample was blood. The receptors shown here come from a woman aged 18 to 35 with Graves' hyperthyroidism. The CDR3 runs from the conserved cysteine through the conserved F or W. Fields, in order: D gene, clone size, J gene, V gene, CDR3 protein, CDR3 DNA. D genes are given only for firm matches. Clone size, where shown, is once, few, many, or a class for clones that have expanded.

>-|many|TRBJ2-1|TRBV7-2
CASSLAGPLALYNEQFF
TGTGCCAGCAGCTTAGCGGGACCTCTAGCGCTTTACAATGAGCAGTTCTTC
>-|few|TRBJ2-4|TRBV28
CASIPQNRPGAKNIQYF
TGTGCCAGCATTCCCCAGAATAGACCCGGGGCCAAAAACATTCAGTACTTC
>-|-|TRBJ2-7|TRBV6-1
CASIQRDFQYEQYF
TGTGCCAGCATCCAACGGGACTTCCAATACGAGCAGTACTTC
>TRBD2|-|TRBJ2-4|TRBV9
CASSPGGAAKNIQYF
TGTGCCAGCAGCCCCGGGGGGGCTGCCAAAAACATTCAGTACTTC
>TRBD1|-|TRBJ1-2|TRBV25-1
CASSEWTLTGDVGYGYTF
TGTGCCAGCAGTGAATGGACCCTCACAGGGGATGTCGGCTATGGCTACACCTTC
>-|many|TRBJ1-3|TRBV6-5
CASSYAGRTSGNTIYF
TGTGCCAGCAGTTATGCGGGACGGACGTCTGGAAACACCATATATTTT
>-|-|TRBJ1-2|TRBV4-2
CASSQASGRTDPFSNYGYTF
TGTGCCAGCAGCCAAGCGAGCGGACGGACAGACCCCTTTTCTAACTATGGCTACACCTTC
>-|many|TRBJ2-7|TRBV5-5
CASSLHRSYEQYF
TGTGCCAGCAGCCTACACCGGTCCTACGAGCAGTACTTC
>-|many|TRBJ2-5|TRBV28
CASRVEFGSGETQYF
TGTGCCAGCAGGGTAGAGTTTGGGTCGGGTGAGACCCAGTACTTC
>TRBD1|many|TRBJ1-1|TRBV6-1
CASSQKGQGNTEAFF
TGTGCCAGCAGTCAAAAGGGACAGGGGAACACTGAAGCTTTCTTT